One sample yielded the 18 T cell receptor beta chains listed below, sequenced in a study of T cell responses to AZD1222 COVID-19 vaccine. Only in-frame clones appear in the TCRdb table, and some are missing; sequencing was by immunoSEQ multiplex PCR. The repertoire holds around 140,000 clones, with almost 85% as singletons. The sample in question was peripheral blood, obtained 28 days after the second dose of the MenACWY control vaccine. The receptors were gathered from an adult who received the MenACWY meningococcal vaccine as a control.

This chain joins TRBV30 and TRBJ2-1, with D possibly matching TRBD1 (7 bases). The germline CDR1 and CDR2 sequences are GTSNPN and SVGIG (reference sequence). This CDR3 region has 20 residues. With 3 bases removed from V and 3 bases from J, the gap between germline ends came to 30 bases. CDR3 in DNA: TGTGCCTGGAGGAGGGCAGGGGGGAATATACTAGAGACTGACTACAATGAGCAGTTCTTC. Its protein product is CAWRRAGGNILETDYNEQFF.

The chain links TRBV12-5 to TRBJ2-3; the D gene is possibly TRBD1 (6 bases). There are 12 residues in the CDR3. CDR1 LGHNT and CDR2 FRNRAP come from the germline V gene. The V end was cut by 2 bases, the J end by 7 bases, with 7 bases between. Written as DNA, the CDR3 is TGTGCTAGTGGTTTGAGGGGGAATACGCAGTATTTT. Protein sequence: CASGLRGNTQYF.

This chain uses TRBV27 with TRBJ1-2, with 9 bases identical to TRBD1. The CDR3 consists of 16 residues. Trimming cost V 5 bases and J 0 bases; bases outside gene matches: 7. The germline V gene encodes CDR1 MNHEY and CDR2 SMNVEV (reference sequence). In DNA, the CDR3 is TGTGCCAGCAGTCTCTACTGGACAGGGGCTAACTATGGCTACACCTTC. Translation: CASSLYWTGANYGYTF.

This clone was found once. This chain links TRBV29-1 with TRBJ2-1; TRBD1 aligns across 7 bases. In germline, CDR1 is SQVTM, CDR2 ANQGSEA. The CDR3 is made up of 14 amino acids. The trim removed 7 bases at V and 5 bases at J, leaving 11 bases unmatched. The CDR3 sequence is CSALTGYPNNEQFF. As DNA, the CDR3 is TGCAGCGCATTGACAGGGTATCCGAACAATGAGCAGTTCTTC.

The gene calls are TRBV6-6 and TRBJ2-7; D possibly corresponds to TRBD1 (5 bases). Per germline, CDR1 MNHNY and CDR2 SVGAGI (reference sequence). The ends were cut back, 5 bases at V and 5 bases at J, with 25 bases in the middle. This CDR3 contains 17 residues. Written as DNA, the CDR3 is TGTGCCAGCAGTCCGGCAGGGCCTGGGTTTCGCTTCAACGAGCAGTACGTC. Protein sequence: CASSPAGPGFRFNEQYV.

The chain has TRBV5-1 and TRBJ2-6; D is unresolved. The germline V gene has CDR1 SGHRS and CDR2 YFSETQ. V was trimmed by 7 bases and J by 0 bases, leaving 8 bases between them. This CDR3 contains 14 residues. This CDR3 is CASAENSGANVLTF. CDR3 in DNA: TGCGCCAGCGCAGAGAACTCTGGGGCCAACGTCCTGACTTTC.

The V call is TRBV14, the J call TRBJ1-2; D is possibly TRBD1 (6 bases). Trimming cost V 4 bases and J 3 bases, with 12 bases left between them. Per the germline V gene, CDR1 is SGHDN and CDR2 is FVKESK. The CDR3 length is 14 residues. CDR3 nucleotide sequence: TGTGCCAGCAGCCGTGGACAGATCGACTATGGCTACACCTTC. This gives the protein CASSRGQIDYGYTF. The full variable domain, with the rest looked up from reference TRBV14 and TRBJ1-2, is EAGVTQFPSHSVIEKGQTVTLRCDPISGHDNLYWYRRVMGKEIKFLLHFVKESKQDESGMPNNRFLAERTGGTYSTLKVQPAELEDSGVYFCASSRGQIDYGYTFGSGTRLTVV.

The chain uses TRBV12-5 and TRBJ1-1; D may be TRBD1 (5 bases). Trimming shortened V by 5 bases and J by 7 bases, and 11 bases separated the two germline ends. This CDR3 has 12 residues. The germline gives CDR1 LGHNT, CDR2 FRNRAP. CDR3 amino acids: CASGPEGIEAFF. In nucleotides, the CDR3 is TGTGCTAGTGGTCCCGAGGGGATTGAAGCTTTCTTT.

This chain uses TRBV6-5 with TRBJ1-3; D perhaps matches TRBD1 (6 bases). Trimming cost V 6 bases and J 3 bases, with 15 bases left between them. The germline gives CDR1 MNHEY, CDR2 SVGAGI. CDR3 length: 15 amino acids. CDR3 amino acids: CASSPRGRDGNTIYF. CDR3 bases: TGTGCCAGCAGCCCCAGGGGCAGGGATGGAAACACCATATATTTT.

The chain recombines TRBV2 with TRBJ1-2, with unresolved D. Germline V gives CDR1 SNHLY, CDR2 FYNNEI. CDR3 length equals 13 residues. Trimming removed 6 bases at V and 0 bases at J, with 8 bases between. The CDR3, as DNA: TGTGCCAGCAGGTCGGGAGCTAACTATGGCTACACCTTC. Translation gives CASRSGANYGYTF. The full variable domain, rest sourced from reference TRBV2 and TRBJ1-2, is EPEVTQTPSHQVTQMGQEVILRCVPISNHLYFYWYRQILGQKVEFLVSFYNNEISEKSEIFDDQFSVERPDGSNFTLKIRSTKLEDSAMYFCASRSGANYGYTFGSGTRLTVV.

V usage is TRBV28 and J usage is TRBJ2-4; D unclear. The V gene's germline CDR1 is MDHEN and CDR2 SYDVKM. V shed 4 bases and J shed 4 bases, with 11 bases lying between them. The CDR3 loop spans 14 amino acids. The CDR3 spells CASSSKVLKNIQYF. The CDR3 DNA follows: TGTGCCAGCAGTTCTAAGGTTCTAAAAAACATTCAGTACTTC. The full variable domain, in which reference TRBV28 and TRBJ2-4 provide the parts outside the CDR3, is DVKVTQSSRYLVKRTGEKVFLECVQDMDHENMFWYRQDPGLGLRLIYFSYDVKMKEKGDIPEGYSVSREKKERFSLILESASTNQTSMYLCASSSKVLKNIQYFGAGTRLSVL.

This chain links TRBV18 with TRBJ1-2; TRBD1 matches at 10 bases. The germline V gene encodes CDR1 KGHSH and CDR2 LQKENI. With 3 bases clipped from V and 8 bases from J, the junction kept 6 bases outside the gene matches. CDR3 length: 14 amino acids. The CDR3 loop is CASSPGTGVGGYTF. CDR3 sequence (DNA): TGTGCCAGCTCACCCGGGACAGGGGTAGGAGGCTACACCTTC.

This rearrangement joins TRBV5-1 to TRBJ2-1; D might be TRBD2 (5 bases). Trimming removed 6 bases from V and 0 bases from J, with 16 bases in between. The germline V gene has CDR1 SGHRS and CDR2 YFSETQ. The CDR3 sequence is 16 residues long. This chain's CDR3 is CASTPASGSSYNEQFF. For the CDR3, the DNA is TGCGCCAGCACCCCAGCGAGCGGAAGCTCCTACAATGAGCAGTTCTTC. The entire variable domain, with the rest obtained from reference TRBV5-1 and TRBJ2-1, is as follows: KAGVTQTPRYLIKTRGQQVTLSCSPISGHRSVSWYQQTPGQGLQFLFEYFSETQRNKGNFPGRFSGRQFSNSRSEMNVSTLELGDSALYLCASTPASGSSYNEQFFGPGTRLTVL.

The V call is TRBV27, the J call TRBJ1-2; TRBD1 agrees at 7 bases. CDR1 is MNHEY and CDR2 is SMNVEV in the germline V gene (reference sequence). J gave up 4 bases and V 5 bases, and 7 bases lay outside the gene matches. The CDR3 runs 14 residues. CDR3 sequence: CASSPTDRRYGYTF. The CDR3 DNA sequence: TGTGCCAGCAGTCCCACGGACAGGCGCTATGGCTACACCTTC.

The chain couples TRBV7-2 to TRBJ1-6; TRBD1 matches at 9 bases. The CDR3 totals 17 residues. Per the germline V gene, CDR1 is SGHTA and CDR2 is FQGNSA. With 5 bases clipped from V and 10 bases from J, the junction kept 15 bases outside the gene matches. DNA for the CDR3: TGTGCCAGCAGCCTGAGGGGAGGGGACAGGGTACAATCACCCCTCCACTTT. Translation gives CASSLRGGDRVQSPLHF. Drawing the rest from reference TRBV7-2 and TRBJ1-6, the complete variable domain is GAGVSQSPSNKVTEKGKDVELRCDPISGHTALYWYRQSLGQGLEFLIYFQGNSAPDKSGLPSDRFSAERTGGSVSTLTIQRTQQEDSAVYLCASSLRGGDRVQSPLHFGNGTRLTVT.

The rearrangement uses TRBV6-1 and TRBJ2-7, with D unresolved. Germline-derived CDR1 and CDR2 are MNHNS and SASEGT. V lost 0 bases and J lost 2, with 8 bases in between. This CDR3 comprises 14 residues. The CDR3: CASSEAYTAYEQYF. The CDR3 bases are TGTGCCAGCAGTGAAGCGTACACAGCCTACGAGCAGTACTTC.

The genes are TRBV7-9 and TRBJ1-1; D is uncertain. Trimming took 0 bases from V and 2 from J, leaving 10 bases between them. The CDR3 is 15 residues long. CDR1 and CDR2 (germline): SEHNR, FQNEAQ (reference sequence). The CDR3 reads CASSLAGPANTEAFF. CDR3 in DNA: TGTGCCAGCAGCTTAGCCGGCCCCGCCAACACTGAAGCTTTCTTT. Looking up the rest from reference TRBV7-9 and TRBJ1-1 gives the full variable domain: DTGVSQNPRHKITKRGQNVTFRCDPISEHNRLYWYRQTLGQGPEFLTYFQNEAQLEKSRLLSDRFSAERPKGSFSTLEIQRTEQGDSAMYLCASSLAGPANTEAFFGQGTRLTVV.

This chain connects TRBV2 to TRBJ2-7, with TRBD2 as a possible D gene (5 bases). V lost 6 bases and J lost 3, with 12 bases in between. Germline loops: CDR1 SNHLY, CDR2 FYNNEI. The CDR3 consists of 13 residues. The CDR3 DNA reads as TGTGCCAGCAGGGACTCATTCCTCTACGAGCAGTACTTC. Translating gives CASRDSFLYEQYF. Variable domain in full (rest from reference TRBV2 and TRBJ2-7): EPEVTQTPSHQVTQMGQEVILRCVPISNHLYFYWYRQILGQKVEFLVSFYNNEISEKSEIFDDQFSVERPDGSNFTLKIRSTKLEDSAMYFCASRDSFLYEQYFGPGTRLTVT.